This T cell receptor beta chain was identified during a study of cytomegalovirus exposure and HLA in healthy donors. It was with 60 Vbeta and 13 Jbeta primers that the PCR ran. Generated by immunoSEQ multiplex PCR, the TCRdb table keeps only in-frame clones and is missing some. Here the sample spans about 160,000 clones, under 85% being singletons. Trimming took 6 bases from V and 5 from J; bases not matched to a gene: 9. CDR1 and CDR2 from the germline V gene are SNHLY and FYNNEI. CDR3 length equals 14 residues. Study-level points and caveats: For TCR beta chains, V- and J-gene trimming was later linked to a missense DCLRE1C variant.

Worth noting for this clone: Antigen specificity is unknown.

This clonotype was obtained from a woman aged 25 to 39 in good health and CMV-seronegative. This chain joins TRBV2 and TRBJ1-1, with 7 bases fitting TRBD1. Sequencing was done on a sample of PBMCs. CDR3 in amino acids: CASSLTGDGTEAFF. The CDR3 DNA reads as TGTGCCAGCAGCTTAACAGGGGACGGGACTGAAGCTTTCTTT. The entire variable domain, with the rest obtained from reference TRBV2 and TRBJ1-1, is as follows: EPEVTQTPSHQVTQMGQEVILRCVPISNHLYFYWYRQILGQKVEFLVSFYNNEISEKSEIFDDQFSVERPDGSNFTLKIRSTKLEDSAMYFCASSLTGDGTEAFFGQGTRLTVV.